This T cell receptor beta chain was profiled in a study of T cells in Graves' hyperthyroidism and ophthalmopathy. Study conclusions and caveats: The model foresaw ophthalmopathy a median 6.5 months prior to onset.

The PBMCs were taken from approximately 9 ml of fresh peripheral blood. This clonotype was observed a single time. Its antigen is unidentified. Template material for amplifying TCR beta CDR3 regions consisted of RNA transcripts. The study used the HTBI primer set for a first-round RT-PCR of the TCR CDR3. Via MiXCR, TCRdb re-called the multiplex PCR reads, giving one row per CDR3 protein. The data hold about 590,000 distinct CDR3 sequences, with approximately 14% observed a single time. There are 14 residues in the CDR3. V was clipped by 6 bases and J by 8 bases; unmatched bases: 7. Germline V CDR1 and CDR2: SGHTA, FQGNSA.

The sequence was collected from a woman aged 30 to 39 with Graves' hyperthyroidism. V usage is TRBV7-2 and J usage is TRBJ2-1, with 10 nucleotides matching TRBD2. Sequencing was done on a sample of blood. CDR3 protein: CASRLTSGIDEQFF. The CDR3 DNA follows: TGTGCCAGCAGACTTACTAGCGGGATCGATGAGCAGTTCTTC.